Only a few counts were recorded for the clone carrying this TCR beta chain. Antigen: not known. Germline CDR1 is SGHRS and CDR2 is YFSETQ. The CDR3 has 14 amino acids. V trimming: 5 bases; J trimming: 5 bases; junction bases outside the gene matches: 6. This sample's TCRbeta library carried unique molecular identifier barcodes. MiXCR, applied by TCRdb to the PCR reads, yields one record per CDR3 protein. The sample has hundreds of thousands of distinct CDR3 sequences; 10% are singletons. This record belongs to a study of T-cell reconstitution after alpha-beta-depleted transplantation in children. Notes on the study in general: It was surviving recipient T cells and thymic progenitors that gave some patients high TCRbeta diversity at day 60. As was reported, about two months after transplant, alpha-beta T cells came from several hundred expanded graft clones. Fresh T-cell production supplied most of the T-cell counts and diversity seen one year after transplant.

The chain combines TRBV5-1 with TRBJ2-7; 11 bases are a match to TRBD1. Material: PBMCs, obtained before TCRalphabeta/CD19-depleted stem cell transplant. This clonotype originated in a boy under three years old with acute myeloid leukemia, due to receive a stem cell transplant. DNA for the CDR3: TGCGCCAGCAGAGAGGGACAGGGGGGGCACGAGCAGTACTTC. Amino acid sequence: CASREGQGGHEQYF.